These T cell receptor beta chains were read from a single sample in a study of cytomegalovirus exposure and HLA in healthy donors. TCRdb's copy holds only in-frame clones and misses some; the assay was immunoSEQ multiplex PCR. The table has 95,000 to 150,000 clones, roughly 14% seen once. The sample was PBMCs. The receptors stem from a woman aged 18-29 years in good health and CMV-seronegative. Each CDR3 is given with its conserved first and last residue. A D gene is named only where the DNA matches it firmly. The listing skips clone size in some rows; elsewhere it reads once, few, many or a size class.

j_call,clone_size,v_call,d_call,cdr3_nt,cdr3_aa
TRBJ1-2,NA,TRBV5-1,TRBD1,TGCGCCAGCAGGGTGGGACAGGGCGATGGCTACACCTTC,CASRVGQGDGYTF
TRBJ1-1,NA,TRBV28,TRBD1,TGTGCCAGCAGCTTCCCAGGGGGTAGGACTGAAGCTTTCTTT,CASSFPGGRTEAFF
TRBJ2-1,NA,TRBV5-1,TRBD2,TGCGCCAGCAGCTACACTAGCGGGAGGGCCGGGAATGAGCAGTTCTTC,CASSYTSGRAGNEQFF
TRBJ2-3,NA,TRBV10-3,TRBD2,TGTGCCATCAGTCTTAGCGGGAGCATACGAGATACGCAGTATTTT,CAISLSGSIRDTQYF
TRBJ1-1,NA,TRBV18,TRBD1,TGTGCCAGCAACTCGGGGACAGGGGACACTGAAGCTTTCTTT,CASNSGTGDTEAFF
TRBJ2-5,few,TRBV9,TRBD2,TGTGCCAGCAGCGTAGAGGGAGGGAGGCAAGAGACCCAGTACTTC,CASSVEGGRQETQYF
TRBJ2-1,NA,TRBV27,TRBD2,TGTGCCAGTATCAATAGCGGGTCTCCCTACAATGAGCAGTTCTTC,CASINSGSPYNEQFF
TRBJ2-1,few,TRBV9,NA,TGTGCCAGCAGCGCCCGCTTGGACTCCTCCTACAATGAGCAGTTCTTC,CASSARLDSSYNEQFF
TRBJ2-7,few,TRBV9,NA,TGTGCCAGCAGCCCCCGGACCGGGGTGGGGGAGCAGTACTTC,CASSPRTGVGEQYF
TRBJ2-3,NA,TRBV7-3,NA,TGTGCCAGCAGTCCCGGCAGGGTAGTGACAGATACGCAGTATTTT,CASSPGRVVTDTQYF
TRBJ2-5,NA,TRBV6-5,NA,TGTGCCAGCAGTTACTCGAGGGCTTCCTCGGAGGAGACCCAGTACTTC,CASSYSRASSEETQYF
TRBJ2-5,few,TRBV5-1,NA,TGCGCCAGCACCACCCTTTGGGGGCGGAAAGAGACCCAGTACTTC,CASTTLWGRKETQYF
TRBJ1-6,few,TRBV28,TRBD1,TGTGCCAGCAGGGCCCCGGACAGGGGGAACAATTCACCCCTCCACTTT,CASRAPDRGNNSPLHF
TRBJ1-3,NA,TRBV28,NA,TGTGCCACCCAGGAGGAAGGAAACACCATATATTTT,CATQEEGNTIYF
TRBJ2-7,few,TRBV7-2,TRBD1,TGTGCCAGCAGCTTAATCTCTCCCGCAGGGGGTAGATACTACGAGCAGTACTTC,CASSLISPAGGRYYEQYF
TRBJ1-1,NA,TRBV7-8,NA,TGTGCCAGCAGCTTGAGGAGAGGAGGAACTGAAGCTTTCTTT,CASSLRRGGTEAFF